This T cell receptor beta chain was documented in a study of cytomegalovirus exposure and HLA in healthy donors (TCRdb year 2017). For the wider study: According to an earlier analysis of 550 to 700 of the donors, some 180 million T cells yielded roughly 110 million unique TCR beta sequences and more than 250 Gb of sequence data. An early release covering some 640 HLA-typed donors comprised about 290 gigabases of sequencing data and tens of millions of unique TCR sequences. The genetic ancestry cluster associated with self-reported Caucasian donors included 70% to 85% of the roughly 390 genotyped donors. The study was designed to test whether signatures of past pathogen exposure could be identified by cataloging public T cell receptors. The T cell repertoires of around 670 subjects were profiled by immunosequencing and related to cytomegalovirus serostatus. A separate validation cohort of roughly 130 different subjects was used in addition to the approximately 640-subject first cohort. The study combined high-throughput TCR immunosequencing, statistical association of individual TCRs with disease status, and machine learning to predict cytomegalovirus infection status. A later analysis re-examined previously published TCR beta repertoires from just over 650 donors and added high-resolution HLA genotyping to investigate patterns of TCR occurrence. Rather than drawing on any new phenotypic data, the later analysis identified candidate immune exposures from TCR beta sequences and the way those sequences occurred across donors. An earlier analysis of some 500 of the donors used high-throughput TCR beta sequencing to judge whether each TCR beta V gene segment behaved as functional or pseudogenic. Alongside the repertoire data, information on donor age, sex, ethnicity and CMV serostatus was compiled. A later genetic analysis took genome-wide SNP genotypes for about 55% of the roughly 700 donors and used that subset as a discovery cohort. Every repertoire in the discovery cohort had been generated on one and the same sequencing platform. Both class I and class II loci were covered by HLA typing, at four-digit resolution. The number of typed donors differed by locus: about 620-640 for A, B, C, DRB1 and DQB1; 522 for DQA1; 606 for DPA1; and 400 to 480 for DPB1. Four or five DR-DQ haplotypes were handled as single units for association and clustering, since linkage in the cohort was strong. Among a few hundred genotyped donors of the cohort, an average of approximately 240,000 unique TCR beta nucleotide sequences were sequenced per donor, about a sixth of them non-productive. The research as a whole found: Because counts were too low, about 15 rarely observed V segments, including chromosome 9 orphons, were left out of the earlier analysis of some 640 of the donors. Linkage disequilibrium might explain the correlated functional status among segregating V segments, but an unknown experimental factor could not be excluded. In a later analysis, several top co-occurrence clusters were reported to appear linked to parvovirus B19, influenza, CMV and Epstein-Barr virus. CMV serostatus was the only immune exposure information available for the cohort. The presence/absence analyses assumed that sequencing depth was roughly uniform across donors, and that assumption may not be true. An earlier analysis of approximately 540 of the donors showed that most TCR beta V segments appeared in productive rearrangements either about 90% or about 30% of the time, which broadly matched IMGT annotations. At a false discovery rate of 0.05, a later analysis linked around 15,000 TCR beta sequences to specific HLA alleles. A cluster of highly shared sequence variants was judged likely to be a technical artifact of the sequencing pipeline. Some IMGT-functional V segments, including TRBV6-2 and TRBV6-3, could not be told apart with the 87-base-pair reads, so those segments were excluded. In a later analysis, the rate of TCR association differed among HLA loci, with DRB1 alleles having the most associated TCRs and HLA-C alleles having the fewest. Assigning TCR associations to individual alleles was difficult when HLA alleles, especially DR and DQ, strongly co-occurred. V-gene and J-gene trimming of TCR beta chains was associated with a missense DCLRE1C variant in a later genetic analysis, and the association was replicated in an independent cohort. The study gave a list of 150 to 200 TCR beta chains associated with cytomegalovirus. According to a later analysis, most CMV-associated TCR beta chains appeared to be HLA-restricted, and the HLA associations seemed to be driven largely by CMV exposure. HLA typing was unavailable for some donors at each locus, so association tests used only the typed subset. A further reported finding was that TCR beta sequences accurately predicted the HLA-A and HLA-B alleles for most subjects in the first cohort. The cohort was sequenced for TCR beta chains only, and without alpha or paired-chain data the features that could be detected were limited. The authors suggested that the approach could potentially be extended to other disease states and immunological phenotypes. In a later genetic analysis, fewer N-insertions in productive TCRs were reported among donors in an Asian-associated ancestry cluster than the approximately 630-donor mean. In a later analysis, HLA-associated TCR beta chains were found to be more clonally expanded and to have lower generation probabilities than equally common non-associated chains. In both the original and validation cohorts, the classifier was reported to diagnose cytomegalovirus status with high specificity and sensitivity. Most TCR sequences were observed very rarely across donors, whereas some public TCRs were present in many individuals. A few of the identified cytomegalovirus-associated TCR beta chains were confirmed in vitro to be specific for cytomegalovirus antigens.

Libraries were constructed by the immunoSEQ multiplex PCR assay. For the multiplex PCR, a mixture combining 60 forward primers for TCR Vbeta segments and 13 reverse primers for TCR Jbeta segments was used. The CDR3 region of rearranged TCR beta genes was amplified from genomic DNA with a multiplex PCR assay. The amplified TCR beta libraries were sequenced on the Illumina HiSeq System as 87-base-pair reads. The paper's processing steps were these. A later analysis counted about 80 million unique TCR beta chains across the 666 repertoires, and 10 million to 11 million of these chains were shared by at least two donors. To remove PCR and sequencing errors, raw reads were error-corrected and collapsed into unique sequences using a nearest-neighbor algorithm that merged closely related sequences. CDR3 sequences were aligned to IMGT reference sequences to assign V, D and J gene segments. For a sequence to be retained, at least a six-nucleotide match to both a V gene segment and a J gene segment was required. A rearrangement was called productive if the CDR3 had no stop codons and remained in frame with V and J, and every other rearrangement was called non-productive. CDR3 was defined according to IMGT convention as the region running from the second conserved V-encoded cysteine to the conserved J-encoded phenylalanine. The earlier analysis of about 590 of the donors excluded sequences that lacked an unambiguous match to a single V gene segment. An earlier analysis of about 590 of the donors classified V segments as functional when productive rearrangements were above 56.7% and as segregating when the standard deviation between donors was above 5%. A statistical classification framework was developed to diagnose cytomegalovirus status using the catalog of TCR beta chain sequences. In a later analysis, V and J genes were assigned by comparing TCR nucleotide sequences against IMGT/GENE-DB human TR gene sequences. In a later analysis, CDR3 sequences and most-parsimonious VDJ recombination scenarios were assigned using the TCRdist pipeline. A later analysis defined each TCR beta chain by its CDR3 amino acid sequence plus V-gene family, and excluded reads lacking a unique V-gene family. In a later analysis, 500 to 700 highly shared, low-generation-probability nucleotide sequences were removed to address suspected cross-contamination and a sequencing artifact. In a later analysis, a clonal expansion index for each public chain was calculated from normalized within-repertoire ranks of inferred template counts. A later analysis computed generation probabilities with a VDJ recombination model fitted to out-of-frame rearrangements, and checked the results against IGoR. In a later analysis, TCR-TCR, TCR-HLA and TCR-CMV co-occurrence was scored with hypergeometric tests, and a repertoire-size bias correction was applied to TCR pairs. To estimate false discovery rates, a later analysis permuted the HLA or CMV assignments 20 times. In a later analysis, co-occurring TCRs were grouped using DBSCAN, with TCRdist sequence similarity added in when clustering inside HLA-allele-positive subsets. Repertoires with fewer than 30,000 or more than 120,000 public chains, plus five repertoires with anomalous nucleotide sharing, were excluded from co-occurrence clustering. The clones in this table, taken by TCRdb from immuneACCESS, are in-frame only. Not every clone is retained; where verified, under half of the shortfall comes from an unresolved V gene, and the cause of the rest is unknown. V and J calls and clone size follow that table, whereas D and trimming were derived from the DNA. The sample table records around 200,000 clones; roughly 82% of these occur just once. More than 0.95% of the sample goes to the ten largest clones.

The cohort comprised 710 or so healthy bone marrow donors. All cohort members were sampled while nominally healthy, although unrecorded immune exposures were likely present. The donor was CMV seropositive and was included in the group of approximately 300 seropositive cohort members. Every donor gave a peripheral blood sample, and the peripheral blood mononuclear cells from that sample were used for TCR beta sequencing. Genomic DNA extraction from the blood cell samples was performed with the Qiagen DNeasy Blood Extraction Kit. For this clone: Its antigen remains unidentified. Per-base qualities were not stored, and no clone one base away is much larger.

Inclusive of the bounding cysteine and phenylalanine, the CDR3 is 15 residues long. Here the CDR3 DNA is all that survives: 45 bases in frame from base 1. The sequence was collected from a girl aged 2-9 years in good health and CMV-seropositive. Sequenced: PBMCs. Recombination linked TRBV21-1 to TRBJ1-5; TRBD1, as called in the table, went unchecked against the DNA. TRBV21-1 is reported as a pseudogene. Read as DNA, the sequence is TGTGCCAGCAGCAAGCAGGGGCGATCGGGTCAGCCCCAGCATTTT. Its translation reads: CASSKQGRSGQPQHF.